This T cell receptor beta chain was documented in a study of CD8 T cells in ankylosing spondylitis. Regarding this clonotype: No antigen is known for it.

MiXCR, run by TCRdb on the 5' RACE reads, gives a single entry per CDR3 protein. The sample has roughly 670,000 distinct CDR3 sequences; 15% to 20% are singletons. General observations from the study: Made up of 7 to 9 highly homologous variants, a TCR beta motif appeared characteristic of ankylosing spondylitis blood.

V was cut by 5 bases and J by 5 bases, with 18 bases left in between. The V gene's germline CDR1 is MNHEY and CDR2 SMNVEV (reference sequence). CDR3 length: 15 amino acids. This clonotype was sampled from a male donor with ankylosing spondylitis. Material for sequencing was blood, either unsorted or a sorted T cell fraction (not recorded which). The chain combines TRBV27 with TRBJ1-2; D gene unclear. The CDR3 protein is CASSPYAGEGYGYTF. The CDR3 region has the DNA TGTGCCAGCAGTCCGTACGCGGGAGAGGGATATGGCTACACCTTC.